The 27 T cell receptor beta chains reported below all come from one sample, sequenced in a study of T cell repertoires in cytomegalovirus infection. TCRdb reprocessed the reads via MiXCR and lists one record per CDR3 protein. Among 450,000 to 550,000 distinct CDR3 sequences listed, approximately 15% were seen once. Material for sequencing was CD8+ T cells from PBMCs. The receptors stem from a human donor in good health (CMV status not recorded). Some clones in this sample may be carry-over from other donors' samples.

In this sample, this clonotype turned up many times. V and J are TRBV7-6 and TRBJ2-4; D is ambiguous. Trimming took off 6 bases at V and 5 bases at J, with 8 bases between the two ends. The CDR3 is made up of 12 amino acids. Germline CDR1 and CDR2: SGHVS and FNYEAQ. CDR3 sequence reads: CASSPNENIQYF. CDR3 DNA: TGTGCCAGCAGTCCGAACGAAAACATTCAGTACTTC.

This clonotype was detected many times. The J gene is TRBJ1-2, the V gene TRBV12-5, with 9 bases identical to TRBD1. CDR3 length: 19 residues. Trimming at V came to 6 bases and at J to 4 bases, leaving 21 bases not matched to a gene. From germline, CDR1 is LGHNT and CDR2 FRNRAP. The CDR3 protein is CASGPLQETGTGIPYGYTF. In nucleotides, the CDR3 is TGTGCTAGTGGCCCACTCCAGGAAACCGGGACAGGGATCCCCTATGGCTACACCTTC.

This clonotype was detected many times. V and J are TRBV20-1 and TRBJ2-1, with TRBD1 identical over 7 bases. CDR1 and CDR2 (germline): DFQATT, SNEGSKA (reference sequence). J was trimmed by 2 bases and V by 3 bases; bases with no gene match: 10. The CDR3 consists of 16 residues. This CDR3 reads CSASNRPGQPYNEQFF. The CDR3 coding sequence is TGCAGTGCTAGCAACAGGCCGGGACAGCCCTACAATGAGCAGTTCTTC.

The sample holds many counts of this clonotype. The V gene is TRBV29-1, the J gene TRBJ2-1, with 9 bases aligning to TRBD2. The junction had 9 bases not matched to a gene; V was cut back by 0 bases and J by 6 bases. Germline V gene lookup returns CDR1 SQVTM and CDR2 ANQGSEA. CDR3 length: 16 amino acids. The CDR3 DNA follows: TGCAGCGTTGAAGATCATGAGACTAGCGGAGTCAATGAGCAGTTCTTC. Amino acid sequence: CSVEDHETSGVNEQFF.

This clonotype was picked up many times. The chain combines TRBV7-9 with TRBJ2-2; TRBD2 matches 11 bases. Germline CDR1 SEHNR, CDR2 FQNEAQ (reference sequence). CDR3 length: 16 amino acids. The ends lost 5 bases at V and 4 bases at J; junction bases unmatched: 6. The CDR3, as DNA: TGTGCCAGCAGCGGAACCGGGACTAGCGGCACCGGGGAGCTGTTTTTT. Translated: CASSGTGTSGTGELFF.

This clonotype was found many times. The chain recombines TRBV7-8 with TRBJ1-2; weak D call: TRBD1 (6 bases). V was cut by 5 bases and J by 4 bases, with 20 bases left in between. This CDR3 is built from 16 residues. Germline CDR1 is SGHVS and CDR2 is FQNEAQ. CDR3 sequence (DNA): TGTGCCAGCAGCGCCGCGGGGGGGCTAGAGGTCTATGGCTACACCTTC. Translated, it gives CASSAAGGLEVYGYTF.

The V and J genes are TRBV28 and TRBJ2-7; TRBD2 is a possible D gene (5 bases). Germline-derived CDR1 and CDR2 are MDHEN and SYDVKM. The CDR3 consists of 14 residues. V lost 8 bases, J lost 3 bases, and 17 bases lay in between. CDR3 loop: CASSNPGGYYEQYF. In nucleotides, the CDR3 is TGTGCCAGCTCCAACCCTGGCGGGTACTACGAGCAGTACTTC.

This clonotype showed up just a few times. The chain combines TRBV28 with TRBJ2-7, with D possibly called TRBD1 or TRBD2 (7 bases each). Per the germline V gene, CDR1 is MDHEN and CDR2 is SYDVKM. This CDR3 is 14 amino acids long. The ends were cut back, 8 bases at V and 1 base at J, with 15 bases in the middle. The CDR3 sequence: CASETGRESYEQYF. DNA for the CDR3: TGTGCCAGCGAGACAGGGAGGGAATCCTACGAGCAGTACTTC.

This chain connects TRBV10-1 to TRBJ2-1; D not certain. The CDR3 has 15 amino acids. Trimming removed 2 bases from V and 2 bases from J, with 10 bases in between. CDR1 and CDR2 from the germline V gene are WNHNN and SYGVQD (reference sequence). As DNA, the CDR3 is TGCGCCAGCAGTGAGAAAGGGATAACCTACAATGAGCAGTTCTTC. Protein: CASSEKGITYNEQFF.

V is TRBV20-1 and J is TRBJ2-7; 8 nucleotides match TRBD1. The CDR3 is 13 amino acids. J was trimmed by 0 bases and V by 5 bases; bases with no gene match: 3. Germline loops: CDR1 DFQATT, CDR2 SNEGSKA (reference sequence). For the CDR3, the DNA is TGCAGTGCTCTCGACAGGGGCTCCTACGAGCAGTACTTC. Translating it yields CSALDRGSYEQYF.

V is TRBV11-2 and J is TRBJ2-1, with TRBD2 as a possible D gene (6 bases). Germline V CDR1 and CDR2: SGHAT, FQNNGV. Trimming pared 5 bases from V and 8 bases from J, leaving 13 bases between. This CDR3 has 13 amino acids. The CDR3 sequence is CASSQTSPDEQFF. CDR3 bases: TGTGCCAGCAGCCAGACTAGTCCCGATGAGCAGTTCTTC.

This clonotype showed up many times. This sequence joins TRBV7-6 and TRBJ1-5; D is possibly TRBD1 (5 bases). The CDR3 is 15 residues long. From germline, CDR1 is SGHVS and CDR2 FNYEAQ. V was clipped by 5 bases and J by 7 bases, with 18 bases between them. In nucleotides, the CDR3 is TGTGCCAGCAGCGAATCGGGGTTCGGGGGGCAGCCCCAGCATTTT. Encoded protein: CASSESGFGGQPQHF.

This clonotype has more than one count but fewer than ten. The chain carries TRBV12-5 and TRBJ2-5; weak D call: TRBD1 (5 bases). This CDR3 contains 15 residues. With 0 bases removed from V and 4 bases from J, the gap between germline ends came to 12 bases. Looked up from germline, CDR1 is LGHNT and CDR2 is FRNRAP. CDR3 in DNA: TGTGCTAGTGGTTTGGTAAGCAGGGTTGGAGAGACCCAGTACTTC. This gives the protein CASGLVSRVGETQYF.

This clonotype was seen many times. The genes are TRBV6-1 and TRBJ2-6; TRBD2 might be the D (6 bases). The germline V gene encodes CDR1 MNHNS and CDR2 SASEGT. V gave up 2 bases and J gave up 0 bases, with 17 bases separating them. This CDR3 comprises 19 residues. CDR3: CASSEKVAGNPSGANVLTF. The CDR3 DNA sequence: TGTGCCAGCAGTGAAAAGGTGGCGGGAAACCCCTCTGGGGCCAACGTCCTGACTTTC.

This clonotype was observed a single time. This chain uses TRBV3-1 with TRBJ2-7, with TRBD1 matching over 8 bases. V dropped 4 bases and J dropped 0; count of bases not matched to a gene: 14. This CDR3 has 18 residues. From germline, CDR1 is LGHDT and CDR2 YNNKEL (reference sequence). The CDR3 nucleotides read TGTGCCAGCAGCCGGCGAGCCGGGACAGGAATTAGCTCCTACGAGCAGTACTTC. It is translated as CASSRRAGTGISSYEQYF.

This clonotype has ten or more counts. A much larger clone sits a single nucleotide away, making a read error possible. The rearrangement uses TRBV7-3 and TRBJ1-1; 8 bases fit TRBD1. The germline V gene has CDR1 SGHTA and CDR2 FQGTGA. V was clipped by 4 bases and J by 4 bases; unmatched bases: 2. The CDR3 sequence is 13 residues long. CDR3 region: CASSSTGVTEAFF. For the CDR3, the DNA is TGTGCCAGCAGCTCGACAGGGGTCACTGAAGCTTTCTTT.

Many counts were recorded for this clonotype. The chain combines TRBV14 with TRBJ2-1, with D possibly TRBD1 on 6 matching bases. This CDR3 comprises 16 residues. Deletions cut 1 base from V and 6 bases from J, with 16 bases between. The germline V gene has CDR1 SGHDN and CDR2 FVKESK. The CDR3: CASSQGIRTEANEQFF. The CDR3 nucleotides read TGTGCCAGCAGCCAAGGAATCAGGACAGAAGCCAATGAGCAGTTCTTC.

The V call is TRBV6-6, the J call TRBJ1-2, with 8 bases matching TRBD1. Germline V gene lookup returns CDR1 MNHNY and CDR2 SVGAGI (reference sequence). The CDR3 is 17 amino acids. J gave up 0 bases and V 0 bases, and 6 bases lay outside the gene matches. CDR3 amino acids: CASSYSIQGAPNYGYTF. CDR3 in DNA: TGTGCCAGCAGTTACTCGATCCAGGGGGCCCCTAACTATGGCTACACCTTC.

This chain connects TRBV27 to TRBJ2-7; 10 bases are shared with TRBD2. Germline CDR1 and CDR2: MNHEY and SMNVEV (reference sequence). The length of the CDR3 is 15 residues. V trimming: 2 bases; J trimming: 0 bases; junction bases outside the gene matches: 1. CDR3 nucleotides: TGTGCCAGCAGTTTAAGACTAGCGGGCTCCTACGAGCAGTACTTC. Translation gives CASSLRLAGSYEQYF.

The rearrangement uses TRBV5-1 and TRBJ2-7, with D unresolved. Germline V CDR1 and CDR2: SGHRS, YFSETQ. V was cut by 0 bases and J by 1 base, with 8 bases left in between. The CDR3 is 14 residues long. The DNA of the CDR3 is TGCGCCAGCAGCTTGGCCGACAATTCCTACGAGCAGTACTTC. This sequence encodes CASSLADNSYEQYF. The full variable domain, its missing parts supplied by reference TRBV5-1 and TRBJ2-7, is KAGVTQTPRYLIKTRGQQVTLSCSPISGHRSVSWYQQTPGQGLQFLFEYFSETQRNKGNFPGRFSGRQFSNSRSEMNVSTLELGDSALYLCASSLADNSYEQYFGPGTRLTVT.

This clonotype showed up many times. The V call is TRBV7-2, the J call TRBJ2-7; perhaps TRBD2 as D (6 bases). Per germline, CDR1 SGHTA and CDR2 FQGNSA. The V and J ends lost 10 bases and 6 bases respectively, with 13 bases between them. The CDR3 loop spans 11 amino acids. This chain's CDR3 is CAIAAGLEQYF. The CDR3 DNA reads TGTGCCATCGCCGCGGGGCTCGAGCAGTACTTC.

This clonotype was seen a handful of times. The rearrangement joins TRBV29-1 to TRBJ1-1, with a weak D call TRBD1 (5 bases). Trimming cost V 6 bases and J 6 bases, with 14 bases left between them. This CDR3 spans 12 amino acids. Per the germline V gene, CDR1 is SQVTM and CDR2 is ANQGSEA. The CDR3 coding sequence is TGCAGCGTCGGTAGGTGGGGCGCTGAAGCTTTCTTT. The encoded protein is CSVGRWGAEAFF.

The rearrangement uses TRBV14 and TRBJ1-6; 9 nucleotides match TRBD1. V lost 4 bases to trimming and J lost 10 bases; unmatched junction nucleotides: 8. CDR1 is SGHDN, CDR2 FVKESK, per germline. This CDR3 contains 15 residues. CDR3 amino acids: CASSPGTGFDSPLHF. The CDR3 DNA follows: TGTGCCAGCAGCCCTGGGACAGGGTTCGACTCACCCCTCCACTTT.

This clonotype was counted at least ten times. The CDR3: CASSSSGWLDGYTF. The CDR3 DNA reads TGTGCCAGCAGCTCCTCCGGTTGGTTAGATGGCTACACCTTC. The J gene is TRBJ1-2, the V gene TRBV7-9, with unresolved D. The ends were cut back, 4 bases at V and 6 bases at J, with 15 bases in the middle. Per germline, CDR1 SEHNR and CDR2 FQNEAQ (reference sequence). The CDR3 is 14 residues long.

This clonotype was counted a single time. The chain recombines TRBV4-3 with TRBJ1-5; unclear D gene. Per germline, CDR1 LGHNA and CDR2 YSLEER. The CDR3 runs to 16 residues. V was pared by 0 bases and J by 0 bases, with 9 bases between. The CDR3 sequence: CASSQDPTASNQPQHF. For the CDR3, the DNA is TGCGCCAGCAGCCAAGATCCTACAGCTAGCAATCAGCCCCAGCATTTT.

This clonotype occurred a few times. The chain employs TRBV29-1 and TRBJ1-4, with a weak D call TRBD1 (5 bases). Germline CDR1 SQVTM, CDR2 ANQGSEA. The CDR3 has 13 residues. Between the trimmed V and J ends, which lost 7 bases and 7 bases, there was a span of 16 bases. CDR3 amino acids: CSAAGGRGEKLFF. DNA for the CDR3: TGCAGCGCTGCTGGGGGACGGGGTGAAAAACTGTTTTTT.

In its sample, this clonotype was seen many times. This chain connects TRBV12-3 or TRBV12-4 to TRBJ1-2; D is ambiguous. The CDR3 totals 14 residues. Trimming removed 5 bases at V and 2 bases at J, with 12 bases between. The CDR3 sequence is CASSDRTGNYGYTF. CDR3 DNA: TGTGCCAGCAGTGATCGGACGGGGAACTATGGCTACACCTTC.